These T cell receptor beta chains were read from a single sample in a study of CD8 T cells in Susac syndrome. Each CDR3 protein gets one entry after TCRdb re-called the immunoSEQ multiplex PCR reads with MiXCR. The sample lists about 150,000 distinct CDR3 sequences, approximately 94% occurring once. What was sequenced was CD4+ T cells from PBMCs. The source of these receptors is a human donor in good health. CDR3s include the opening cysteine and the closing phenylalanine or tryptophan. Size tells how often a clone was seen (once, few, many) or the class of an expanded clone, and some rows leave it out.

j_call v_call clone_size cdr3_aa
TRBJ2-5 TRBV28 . CASSSGVGETQYF
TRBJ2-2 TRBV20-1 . CSARGWSDTGELFF
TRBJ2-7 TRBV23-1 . CASSQHATYPYEQYF
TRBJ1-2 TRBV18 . CASSPPRVNYGYTF
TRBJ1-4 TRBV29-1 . CSVGDPATNEKLFF
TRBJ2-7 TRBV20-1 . CSAFSGRADEQYF
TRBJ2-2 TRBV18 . CASSPRLLDTGELFF
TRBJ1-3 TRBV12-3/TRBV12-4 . CASSNPRTGNTIYF
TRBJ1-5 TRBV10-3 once CAISESGQDNQPQHF
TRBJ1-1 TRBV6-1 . CASTGLNTEAFF
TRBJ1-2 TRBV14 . CASSEAAGSYYGYTF
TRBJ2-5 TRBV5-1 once CASSRRQGEETQYF
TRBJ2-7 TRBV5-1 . CASSPGTGGARYEQYF
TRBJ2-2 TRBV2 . CASSVLRTGHWAGELFF
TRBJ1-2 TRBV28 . CASSHQGSHGYTF
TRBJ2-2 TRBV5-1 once CASSSTDGPGELFF
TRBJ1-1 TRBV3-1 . CASSLERRGEAFF
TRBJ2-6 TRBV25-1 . CATQGAEANVLTF
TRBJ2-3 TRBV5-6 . CASSLVGVIADTQYF
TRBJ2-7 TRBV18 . CASSRDTDPSYEQYF
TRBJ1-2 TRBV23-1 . CASSRPRPDWAYGYTF
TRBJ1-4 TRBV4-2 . CASSQDAEKLFF
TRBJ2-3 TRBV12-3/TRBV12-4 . CASSNRPGSTDTQYF
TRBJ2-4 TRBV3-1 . CASSHSIGGLAKNIQYF
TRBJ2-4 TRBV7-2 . CASSSRTSGSIRQNIQYF
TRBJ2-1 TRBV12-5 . CASGLARLAGPYNEQFF
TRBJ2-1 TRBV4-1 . CASSHSRTSGRQYNEQFF
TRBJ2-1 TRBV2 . CASAGTRNPNEQFF
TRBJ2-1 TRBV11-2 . CASSLAPGLAGGGEQFF